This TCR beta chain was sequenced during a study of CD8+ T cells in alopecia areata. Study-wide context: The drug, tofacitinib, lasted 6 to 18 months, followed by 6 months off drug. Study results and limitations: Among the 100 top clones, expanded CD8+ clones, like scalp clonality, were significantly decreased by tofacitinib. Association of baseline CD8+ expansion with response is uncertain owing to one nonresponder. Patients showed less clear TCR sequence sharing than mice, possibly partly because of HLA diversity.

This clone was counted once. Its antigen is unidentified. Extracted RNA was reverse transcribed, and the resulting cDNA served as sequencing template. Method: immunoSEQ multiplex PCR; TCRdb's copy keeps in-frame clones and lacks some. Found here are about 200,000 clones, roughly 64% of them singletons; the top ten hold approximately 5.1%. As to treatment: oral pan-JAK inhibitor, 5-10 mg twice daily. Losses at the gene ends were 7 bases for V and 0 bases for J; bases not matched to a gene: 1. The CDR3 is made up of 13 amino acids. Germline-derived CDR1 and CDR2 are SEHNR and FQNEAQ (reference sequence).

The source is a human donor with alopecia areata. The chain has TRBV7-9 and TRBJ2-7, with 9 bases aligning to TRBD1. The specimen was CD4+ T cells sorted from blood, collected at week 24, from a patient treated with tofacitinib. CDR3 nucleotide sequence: TGTGCCAGCACACAGGGGGCCTCCTACGAGCAGTACTTC. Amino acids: CASTQGASYEQYF.